One sample yielded the 27 T cell receptor beta chains listed below, sequenced in a study of response to subunit inactivated influenza vaccine. TCRdb used MiXCR to reprocess the RT-PCR reads, holding one entry per CDR3 protein. The table records approximately 680,000 distinct CDR3 sequences, around a sixth of them present only once. The specimen was PBMCs from blood, collected 12 days after vaccination. These receptor sequences come from a man aged 50-59 years who received an inactivated influenza vaccine.

The V call is TRBV2, the J call TRBJ1-1; D uncertain. The CDR3 runs 14 residues. CDR1 and CDR2 from the germline V gene are SNHLY and FYNNEI. The V and J ends lost 7 bases and 5 bases respectively, with 17 bases between them. The CDR3 nucleotides read TGTGCCAGCACCCGAAGCGAAGGGATTACTGAAGCTTTCTTT. Translation gives CASTRSEGITEAFF. Based on the CDR3 plus reference TRBV2 and TRBJ1-1, the full variable domain is EPEVTQTPSHQVTQMGQEVILRCVPISNHLYFYWYRQILGQKVEFLVSFYNNEISEKSEIFDDQFSVERPDGSNFTLKIRSTKLEDSAMYFCASTRSEGITEAFFGQGTRLTVV.

V usage is TRBV6-5 and J usage is TRBJ2-7; 9 nucleotides line up with TRBD2. Germline CDR1 reads MNHEY; CDR2 reads SVGAGI. This CDR3 has 14 amino acids. Unmatched junction bases numbered 3, after V lost 0 bases and J lost 6 bases. The CDR3 here is CASSYSGLAGEQYF. DNA of the CDR3: TGTGCCAGCAGTTACTCGGGACTAGCTGGCGAGCAGTACTTC.

This chain joins TRBV6-5 and TRBJ2-7, with 7 bases aligning to TRBD2. Trimming cost V 4 bases and J 4 bases; bases outside gene matches: 7. Germline V gene data show CDR1 as MNHEY and CDR2 as SVGAGI. CDR3 length: 14 residues. CDR3: CASSSRLARYEQYF. The CDR3 DNA follows: TGTGCCAGCAGTTCGAGACTAGCTAGGTACGAGCAGTACTTC.

This clonotype was observed a handful of times. The chain employs TRBV9 and TRBJ1-2; the D gene is possibly TRBD1 (5 bases). Germline CDR1 is SGDLS and CDR2 is YYNGEE. CDR3 length: 14 amino acids. The V end was cut by 0 bases, the J end by 4 bases, with 10 bases between. The CDR3 DNA sequence: TGTGCCAGCAGCGTAGATACAGGTCCCTATGGCTACACCTTC. This codes for CASSVDTGPYGYTF.

Turning to this clonotype: This clone may be a read error of a much larger clone one base away. This chain connects TRBV7-2 to TRBJ2-1; a possible D gene is TRBD2 (5 bases). The J call may be incorrect, as the DNA end agrees better with TRBJ2-7. Germline values: CDR1 SGHTA, CDR2 FQGNSA. CDR3 size: 15 residues. CDR3 loop: CASSSGGGSYNEQYF. The CDR3 DNA reads TGTGCCAGCAGCTCCGGCGGAGGCTCCTACAATGAGCAGTACTTC.

This clonotype was recorded a few times. This chain links TRBV20-1 with TRBJ2-7; 8 nucleotides align to TRBD2. The V gene end was trimmed by 0 bases and the J gene end by 0 bases; junction bases not matched to a gene: 4. Germline V gene lookup returns CDR1 DFQATT and CDR2 SNEGSKA (reference sequence). The CDR3 has 15 residues. CDR3 DNA: TGCAGTGCTAGAGATCCCACTAGCGGCTCCTACGAGCAGTACTTC. Amino acid sequence: CSARDPTSGSYEQYF.

The chain recombines TRBV7-3 with TRBJ2-1; 10 bases line up with TRBD2. Germline V CDR1 and CDR2: SGHTA, FQGTGA. CDR3 length: 18 amino acids. With 2 bases clipped from V and 10 bases from J, the junction kept 17 bases outside the gene matches. As DNA, the CDR3 is TGTGCCAGCAGCTTACCACCTCAACTAGCGGGATTCCTTGGGGAGCAGTTCTTC. It codes for CASSLPPQLAGFLGEQFF.

This clonotype was counted many times. The chain joins TRBV11-2 to TRBJ2-7; 9 nucleotides line up with TRBD1. The germline gives CDR1 SGHAT, CDR2 FQNNGV. CDR3 size: 20 residues. J gave up 3 bases and V 4 bases, and 22 bases lay outside the gene matches. The CDR3 loop is CASSSQHRGRWARIGYEQYF. The CDR3 nucleotides read TGTGCCAGCAGCTCCCAACACAGGGGGCGGTGGGCTAGAATTGGCTACGAGCAGTACTTC.

The rearrangement joins TRBV2 to TRBJ2-3; a weak D match, TRBD2 (6 bases). Trimming removed 11 bases from V and 4 bases from J, with 10 bases in between. This CDR3 has 11 residues. Germline values: CDR1 SNHLY, CDR2 FYNNEI. As DNA, the CDR3 is TGTGCCCTGCGCGGGGCAGATACGCAGTATTTT. Encoded protein: CALRGADTQYF.

The genes are TRBV5-1 and TRBJ2-5; TRBD2 might be the D (6 bases). The CDR3 runs to 14 residues. Germline-derived CDR1 and CDR2 are SGHRS and YFSETQ. Trimming removed 4 bases at V and 9 bases at J, with 19 bases between. The CDR3 sequence: CASSPGGGGEAQYF. CDR3 DNA sequence: TGCGCCAGCAGCCCAGGTGGAGGAGGGGAGGCCCAGTACTTC.

This clonotype was seen a handful of times. J is TRBJ2-3 and V is TRBV4-1; 13 bases are a match to TRBD2. Germline CDR1 is MGHRA and CDR2 is YSYEKL. This CDR3 spans 17 amino acids. V was pared by 1 base and J by 7 bases, with 8 bases of the junction left unmatched. The CDR3 loop is CASSQGPTSGGTNTQYF. In DNA form, the CDR3 reads TGCGCCAGCAGCCAAGGCCCGACTAGCGGGGGGACGAATACGCAGTATTTT.

This chain uses TRBV10-3 with TRBJ2-2; 8 positions match TRBD1. This CDR3 has 14 residues. J lost 6 bases, V lost 10 bases, and 10 bases had no gene match. Per germline, CDR1 ENHRY and CDR2 SYGVKD. CDR3 amino acids: CATEDRAISGELFF. CDR3 nucleotide sequence: TGTGCCACCGAGGACAGGGCCATTTCCGGGGAGCTGTTTTTT.

This clonotype has a handful of counts. V and J are TRBV12-3 or TRBV12-4 and TRBJ2-1; TRBD1 agrees at 8 bases. The CDR3 is 14 residues long. V lost 2 bases to trimming and J lost 13 bases; unmatched junction nucleotides: 10. The CDR3: CASSLRTGYLNQFF. In DNA, the CDR3 is TGTGCCAGCAGTTTACGGACAGGGTATTTGAATCAGTTCTTC.

This rearrangement joins TRBV6-1 to TRBJ1-6; TRBD1 matches at 9 bases. Germline V gene data show CDR1 as MNHNS and CDR2 as SASEGT. Trimming cost V 5 bases and J 7 bases; bases outside gene matches: 6. The CDR3 runs 15 residues. CDR3 sequence: CASSRGTGRNSPLHF. CDR3 DNA: TGTGCCAGCAGTAGAGGGACAGGGAGAAATTCACCCCTCCACTTT.

This clonotype was counted between two and nine times. The chain has TRBV6-1 and TRBJ2-1; 14 positions agree with TRBD2. Looked up from germline, CDR1 is MNHNS and CDR2 is SASEGT. This CDR3 is 18 amino acids long. V lost 6 bases and J lost 1; bases outside the gene matches: 8. The CDR3 loop reads CASRGLAGAGFSYNEQFF. CDR3 bases: TGTGCCAGCAGGGGACTAGCGGGAGCGGGGTTTTCCTACAATGAGCAGTTCTTC.

This chain joins TRBV5-1 and TRBJ2-2; 11 nucleotides match TRBD1. The length of the CDR3 is 17 residues. Trimming took 4 bases from V and 1 from J; bases not matched to a gene: 6. The germline V gene has CDR1 SGHRS and CDR2 YFSETQ. The CDR3 bases are TGCGCCAGCAGCCCCGGGACAGGGGGTTTGAACACCGGGGAGCTGTTTTTT. Protein sequence: CASSPGTGGLNTGELFF.

This clonotype was seen a few times. This rearrangement joins TRBV9 to TRBJ2-2; TRBD1 matches 8 bases. Germline V gives CDR1 SGDLS, CDR2 YYNGEE. The CDR3 consists of 15 residues. V shed 4 bases, J shed 3 bases, and the junction held 5 bases outside the gene matches. The DNA of the CDR3 is TGTGCCAGCAGCCCCCGGACAGGGTACACCGGGGAGCTGTTTTTT. Translation: CASSPRTGYTGELFF.

The chain joins TRBV14 to TRBJ1-1, with D hard to call. V dropped 1 base and J dropped 1 base, with 13 bases sitting between them. The germline V gene encodes CDR1 SGHDN and CDR2 FVKESK. The CDR3 is 16 residues long. The CDR3 here is CASSQGEGTSNTEAFF. The CDR3 DNA follows: TGTGCCAGCAGCCAAGGGGAAGGCACCTCGAACACTGAAGCTTTCTTT.

This clonotype was counted between two and nine times. The chain couples TRBV4-1 to TRBJ2-3, with D uncertain. The V gene's germline CDR1 is MGHRA and CDR2 YSYEKL. Between the trimmed V and J ends, which lost 0 bases and 3 bases, there was a span of 7 bases. This CDR3 has 14 residues. CDR3 residues: CASSQELVTDTQYF. CDR3 DNA sequence: TGCGCCAGCAGCCAAGAGTTGGTAACAGATACGCAGTATTTT.

The V and J genes are TRBV9 and TRBJ2-7; a possible D gene is TRBD2 (6 bases). This CDR3 contains 15 residues. Trimming stripped 0 bases from V and 4 bases from J, with 14 bases between. Germline lookup yields CDR1 SGDLS and CDR2 YYNGEE. CDR3 protein: CASSVDWGGAYEQYF. In DNA, the CDR3 is TGTGCCAGCAGCGTAGACTGGGGCGGGGCGTACGAGCAGTACTTC.

This clonotype has a count of ten or more. V is TRBV7-2 and J is TRBJ2-3; D perhaps matches TRBD1 (5 bases). With 5 bases removed from V and 3 bases from J, the gap between germline ends came to 9 bases. The CDR3 spans 13 residues. The V gene's germline CDR1 is SGHTA and CDR2 FQGNSA. The CDR3, as DNA: TGTGCCAGCAGCACCCGACAGACAGATACGCAGTATTTT. Translation: CASSTRQTDTQYF.

The chain joins TRBV11-2 to TRBJ2-7; 7 nucleotides align to TRBD1. Germline V gene lookup returns CDR1 SGHAT and CDR2 FQNNGV. V shed 5 bases, J shed 6 bases, and the junction held 4 bases outside the gene matches. This CDR3 region has 12 residues. For the CDR3, the DNA is TGTGCCAGCAGCCAGACAGGGACCGAGCAGTACTTC. The encoded protein is CASSQTGTEQYF.

The chain employs TRBV28 and TRBJ1-1; 7 bases map to TRBD1. CDR3 size: 14 residues. Germline CDR1 and CDR2: MDHEN and SYDVKM. V dropped 4 bases and J dropped 1; count of bases not matched to a gene: 3. The DNA of the CDR3 is TGTGCCAGCAGTTCACAGGGGCCGAACACTGAAGCTTTCTTT. It specifies CASSSQGPNTEAFF.

The chain recombines TRBV19 with TRBJ1-5, with 8 bases matching TRBD1. CDR1 is LNHDA and CDR2 is SQIVND in the germline V gene (reference sequence). This CDR3 is built from 15 residues. Trimming took 4 bases from V and 3 from J; bases not matched to a gene: 5. The CDR3 DNA sequence: TGTGCCAGTAGTACCGGGACAGGTCCCAATCAGCCCCAGCATTTT. Protein: CASSTGTGPNQPQHF.

The DNA for the CDR3 is TGTGCCAGCAGTTACTCAGGGGACAGTTCTGGAAACACCATATATTTT. Protein: CASSYSGDSSGNTIYF. V gene TRBV6-5 combines with J gene TRBJ1-3; 7 bases match TRBD1. The germline gives CDR1 MNHEY, CDR2 SVGAGI. Trimming took 0 bases from V and 1 from J; bases not matched to a gene: 3. The CDR3 has 16 residues.

This chain links TRBV5-4 with TRBJ2-2; TRBD1 aligns across 9 bases. The CDR3 totals 15 residues. The germline V gene has CDR1 SGHNT and CDR2 YYREEE (reference sequence). With V trimmed by 4 bases and J by 3 bases, 4 bases remained unmatched. The CDR3 bases are TGTGCCAGCAGCGAGAGGACAGGGGACACCGGGGAGCTGTTTTTT. Protein product: CASSERTGDTGELFF.

This clonotype turned up a few times. This chain links TRBV23-1 with TRBJ1-4; no definite D call. TRBV23-1 is an open reading frame whose function is uncertain. The CDR3 length is 19 residues. Trimming removed 0 bases at V and 7 bases at J, with 24 bases between. CDR3 sequence reads: CASSQSPQRWKALSEKLFF. CDR3 nucleotides: TGCGCCAGCAGTCAATCGCCCCAAAGGTGGAAGGCTTTGAGTGAAAAACTGTTTTTT.